A single sample is the source of the 11 T cell receptor beta chains below, sequenced in a study of vaccination and CD4 T cells after COVID-19. Noted treatment: roughly ten-day PBMC culture with coronavirus spike peptide pools or control peptides (ViraFEST assay). CD4+ T cells that had been cultured provided DNA sequenced with the Oncomine TCR Beta short-read assay. One entry per CDR3 protein results from TCRdb running MiXCR on the PCR reads. The sample consists of about 11,000 distinct CDR3 sequences, roughly 33% of them appearing once. These receptors lack a known antigen. The sample in question was CD4+ T cells from blood, cultured in vitro, obtained after SARS-CoV-2 vaccination. These receptors were taken from a human donor who had recovered from COVID-19.

The chain has TRBV27 and TRBJ2-3, with a tentative D call TRBD2 (5 bases). The CDR3 runs 15 residues. V was clipped by 3 bases and J by 2 bases, with 12 bases between them. Germline CDR1 reads MNHEY; CDR2 reads SMNVEV (reference sequence). The CDR3 reads CASSFARAATDTQYF. The CDR3 bases are TGTGCCAGCAGTTTCGCGAGGGCAGCCACAGATACGCAGTATTTT.

The chain uses TRBV7-9 and TRBJ1-1, with D possibly being TRBD1 (6 bases). Germline CDR1 SEHNR, CDR2 FQNEAQ (reference sequence). CDR3 size: 19 residues. V was shortened by 5 bases and J by 1 base, with 26 bases between the two germline ends. Here the CDR3 DNA reads TGTGCCAGCAGCACACGAGGGGGAGGTGGGGAAACTTCGAACACTGAAGCTTTCTTT. This sequence encodes CASSTRGGGGETSNTEAFF.

This clonotype is categorized as medium-sized. The rearrangement joins TRBV6-1 to TRBJ2-5, with D maybe TRBD1 (5 bases). The CDR3 length is 17 residues. Germline-derived CDR1 and CDR2 are MNHNS and SASEGT. Trimming left V 6 bases short and J 2 bases short, with 22 bases between. The CDR3 sequence: CASSPIQAPRSQETQYF. The CDR3 nucleotides are TGTGCCAGCAGCCCCATACAGGCTCCGAGGAGTCAAGAGACCCAGTACTTC.

This chain joins TRBV6-1 and TRBJ2-1; D possibly corresponds to TRBD1 (6 bases). The V and J ends lost 5 bases and 4 bases respectively, with 15 bases between them. The CDR3 extends over 15 amino acids. In germline, CDR1 is MNHNS, CDR2 SASEGT. CDR3 protein: CASSPGTPPYNEQFF. In nucleotides, the CDR3 is TGTGCCAGCAGTCCCGGGACACCGCCTTACAATGAGCAGTTCTTC.

V is TRBV11-2 and J is TRBJ2-7; TRBD2 matches at 8 bases. The V gene end was trimmed by 5 bases and the J gene end by 4 bases; junction bases not matched to a gene: 4. The CDR3 has 13 amino acids. Germline V CDR1 and CDR2: SGHAT, FQNNGV. The chain's CDR3 is CASSLGLEYEQYF. Written as DNA, the CDR3 is TGTGCCAGCAGCCTGGGACTAGAATACGAGCAGTACTTC.

As concerns this clonotype: One end of the junction does not line up with germline, which may come from a read error. This chain links TRBV7-9 with TRBJ2-3, with D perhaps assigned TRBD1 or TRBD2 (5 bases each). Looked up from germline, CDR1 is SEHNR and CDR2 is FQNEAQ (reference sequence). The CDR3 is 15 amino acids. CDR3 sequence (DNA): TGTGCCAGCAGATTAGTCGGGGCCCGCACAGATACGCAGTATTTT. Translated, it gives CASRLVGARTDTQYF.

The chain employs TRBV4-2 and TRBJ2-1; 9 bases agree with TRBD2. Germline CDR1 and CDR2: LGHNA and YNFKEQ. The ends lost 0 bases at V and 9 bases at J; junction bases unmatched: 6. CDR3 length equals 15 residues. The CDR3 bases are TGTGCCAGCAGCCAAGAAGGGGCGGGAGGGGGTGAGCAGTTCTTC. Translation: CASSQEGAGGGEQFF.

The V and J genes are TRBV19 and TRBJ2-3; D unclear. The CDR3 has 15 residues. Per germline, CDR1 LNHDA and CDR2 SQIVND (reference sequence). V gave up 4 bases and J gave up 6 bases, with 17 bases separating them. CDR3 DNA sequence: TGTGCCAGTAGTAATGGACCCACCCCACAGGATACGCAGTATTTT. The encoded protein is CASSNGPTPQDTQYF.

This clonotype has more than one count but fewer than ten. The chain uses TRBV7-8 and TRBJ2-3; D possibly corresponds to TRBD2 (7 bases). CDR3 size: 15 residues. CDR1 and CDR2 from the germline V gene are SGHVS and FQNEAQ. V shed 6 bases and J shed 2 bases, with 15 bases lying between them. In nucleotides, the CDR3 is TGTGCCAGCAGACGTAGGGGGGGGGCCACAGATACGCAGTATTTT. Translated, it gives CASRRRGGATDTQYF.

V and J are TRBV20-1 and TRBJ2-1; 8 bases align to TRBD2. Per the germline V gene, CDR1 is DFQATT and CDR2 is SNEGSKA (reference sequence). Trimming cost V 4 bases and J 7 bases; bases outside gene matches: 27. CDR3 length equals 20 residues. CDR3 coding DNA: TGCAGTGCTAATAAAATTGGTGGGGCGGGAGGAGCGGGAGAGATGAATGAGCAGTTCTTC. It encodes CSANKIGGAGGAGEMNEQFF.

This clonotype turned up a few times. The chain combines TRBV5-1 with TRBJ2-5; D is unresolved. CDR1 and CDR2 from the germline V gene are SGHRS and YFSETQ. Trimming removed 4 bases at V and 1 base at J, with 8 bases between. The CDR3 spans 13 residues. CDR3 loop: CASSPQIQETQYF. The CDR3 nucleotides are TGCGCCAGCAGCCCACAGATCCAAGAGACCCAGTACTTC.